The 22 T cell receptor beta chains below all came from one sample that was sequenced in a study of shared clonotypes between healthy human individuals. In the naive CD8 group, cells lacked CD45RO and were positively selected for CCR7, so terminally differentiated effector memory CD45RA+ cells were left out. Using immunoSEQ multiplex PCR, the repertoire was profiled, and TCRdb retains in-frame clones only, with some absent. The sample lists some 800,000 clones; around 93% were seen once. Sequencing was done on a sample of naive CD8+ T cells sorted from blood. The source of these receptors is a man aged 25 to 40 in good health.

The V and J genes are TRBV7-6 and TRBJ1-1; D perhaps matches TRBD1 (5 bases). The germline CDR1 and CDR2 sequences are SGHVS and FNYEAQ. The CDR3 runs 15 residues. V was trimmed by 5 bases and J by 6 bases, leaving 19 bases between them. CDR3 amino acids: CASSPGPRGTAEAFF. CDR3 sequence (DNA): TGTGCCAGCAGCCCTGGCCCGAGGGGAACGGCTGAAGCTTTCTTT.

This chain links TRBV5-8 with TRBJ2-7; no firm D call. The V and J ends lost 4 bases and 6 bases respectively, with 17 bases between them. Per the germline V gene, CDR1 is SGHTS and CDR2 is YDEGEE. The CDR3 sequence is 14 residues long. CDR3 residues: CASSVGARRVEQYF. The CDR3 bases are TGTGCCAGCAGCGTGGGTGCCCGTAGGGTCGAGCAGTACTTC.

The chain couples TRBV7-6 to TRBJ2-2; 12 bases match TRBD2. The V segment lost 4 bases and the J segment 3 bases; nucleotides outside the gene matches: 6. Germline CDR1 and CDR2: SGHVS and FNYEAQ. There are 17 residues in the CDR3. The chain's CDR3 is CASSSSGTSGYTGELFF. The CDR3 nucleotides read TGTGCCAGCAGCTCCTCTGGGACTAGCGGGTACACCGGGGAGCTGTTTTTT.

The chain joins TRBV28 to TRBJ1-1; 8 nucleotides align to TRBD1. CDR3 length: 14 residues. From germline, CDR1 is MDHEN and CDR2 SYDVKM. Losses at the gene ends were 3 bases for V and 5 bases for J; bases not matched to a gene: 5. The chain's CDR3 is CASSFRGRSTEAFF. The CDR3 region has the DNA TGTGCCAGCAGTTTCAGGGGGCGCAGTACTGAAGCTTTCTTT.

This clone was seen a single time. Because the CDR3's place on the DNA is in doubt, the DNA is left out and the CDR3 is given as listed by TCRdb. The genes are TRBV7-9 and TRBJ2-1; TRBD1 is the table's D call, not checked against the DNA. CDR1 and CDR2 from the germline V gene are SEHNR and FQNEAQ (reference sequence). The CDR3 comprises 13 residues, both ends counted. CDR3 sequence reads: CASSSSSQNEQFF.

This CDR3 is CASSPLARSYNEQFF. CDR3 nucleotide sequence: TGTGCCAGCAGTCCACTAGCGCGATCCTACAATGAGCAGTTCTTC. The chain couples TRBV6-5 to TRBJ2-1; 7 bases are a match to TRBD2. Germline trimming cut 5 bases from V and 1 base from J; bases unmatched to any gene: 5. CDR1 and CDR2 (germline): MNHEY, SVGAGI. This CDR3 has 15 residues.

The rearrangement uses TRBV7-9 and TRBJ2-5, with TRBD1 identical over 8 bases. Looked up from germline, CDR1 is SEHNR and CDR2 is FQNEAQ (reference sequence). The V gene end was trimmed by 3 bases and the J gene end by 5 bases; junction bases not matched to a gene: 8. CDR3 length equals 15 residues. The CDR3 bases are TGTGCCAGCAGCTTGACAACAGGGGGGATCGAGACCCAGTACTTC. The encoded protein is CASSLTTGGIETQYF. Drawing the rest from reference TRBV7-9 and TRBJ2-5, the complete variable domain is DTGVSQNPRHKITKRGQNVTFRCDPISEHNRLYWYRQTLGQGPEFLTYFQNEAQLEKSRLLSDRFSAERPKGSFSTLEIQRTEQGDSAMYLCASSLTTGGIETQYFGPGTRLLVL.

As regards this clone: The sample contains more than one DNA sequence encoding this CDR3. The chain carries TRBV7-9 and TRBJ1-4, with 11 bases fitting TRBD1. The V segment lost 3 bases and the J segment 7 bases; nucleotides outside the gene matches: 1. This CDR3 spans 14 amino acids. Per the germline V gene, CDR1 is SEHNR and CDR2 is FQNEAQ (reference sequence). The CDR3 protein is CASSLDRGREKLFF. The CDR3 DNA is TGTGCCAGCAGCTTGGACAGGGGGCGTGAAAAACTGTTTTTT.

The chain uses TRBV25-1 and TRBJ1-2; D possibly corresponds to TRBD1 (5 bases). The V gene's germline CDR1 is MGHDK and CDR2 SYGVNS. The CDR3 is 12 amino acids. Trimming stripped 10 bases from V and 6 bases from J, with 15 bases between. The CDR3 sequence is CATYRFEDGYTF. CDR3 sequence (DNA): TGTGCCACCTACAGGTTTGAGGATGGCTACACCTTC.

The J gene is TRBJ2-7, the V gene TRBV6-1, with D possibly TRBD2 on 6 matching bases. Trimming stripped 6 bases from V and 3 bases from J, with 15 bases between. Germline V gives CDR1 MNHNS, CDR2 SASEGT. The CDR3 covers 14 residues. The CDR3 spells CASSNRDFYYEQYF. DNA of the CDR3: TGTGCCAGCAGCAACCGGGACTTCTACTACGAGCAGTACTTC.

The chain joins TRBV18 to TRBJ2-3; D perhaps matches TRBD1 (7 bases). Germline V gives CDR1 KGHSH, CDR2 LQKENI. Trimming left V 1 base short and J 4 bases short, with 12 bases between. CDR3 size: 15 residues. The CDR3 DNA sequence: TGTGCCAGCTCACCACGGAGGGGGCAAGCAGATACGCAGTATTTT. Its translation: CASSPRRGQADTQYF. The complete variable domain, with remaining parts taken from reference TRBV18 and TRBJ2-3, reads NAGVMQNPRHLVRRRGQEARLRCSPMKGHSHVYWYRQLPEEGLKFMVYLQKENIIDESGMPKERFSAEFPKEGPSILRIQQVVRGDSAAYFCASSPRRGQADTQYFGPGTRLTVL.

This chain links TRBV7-6 with TRBJ2-7; the match to TRBD2 covers 8 bases. J lost 3 bases, V lost 5 bases, and 12 bases had no gene match. From germline, CDR1 is SGHVS and CDR2 FNYEAQ. The CDR3 spans 16 residues. This CDR3 reads CASSPSGGGPGYEQYF. CDR3 DNA sequence: TGTGCCAGCAGCCCCTCGGGGGGGGGCCCGGGCTACGAGCAGTACTTC.

Written as DNA, the CDR3 is TGTGCCAGCAGCTTAAGAGGGTTCGGCACAGATACGCAGTATTTT. It encodes CASSLRGFGTDTQYF. The V call is TRBV7-3, the J call TRBJ2-3; a possible D gene is TRBD2 (5 bases). With 1 base removed from V and 1 base from J, the gap between germline ends came to 9 bases. The length of the CDR3 is 15 residues. Looked up from germline, CDR1 is SGHTA and CDR2 is FQGTGA.

The chain uses TRBV7-9 and TRBJ2-7; D is uncertain. Per germline, CDR1 SEHNR and CDR2 FQNEAQ (reference sequence). The CDR3 runs 13 residues. V was pared by 4 bases and J by 3 bases, with 10 bases between. CDR3: CASSSSYDYEQYF. In DNA form, the CDR3 reads TGTGCCAGCAGCTCATCCTACGACTACGAGCAGTACTTC.

V gene TRBV7-9 combines with J gene TRBJ1-5; D gene uncertain. V was shortened by 4 bases and J by 6 bases, with 16 bases between the two germline ends. The CDR3 is made up of 15 amino acids. In germline, CDR1 is SEHNR, CDR2 FQNEAQ (reference sequence). CDR3 loop: CASSSIDIHGQPQHF. The CDR3 nucleotides are TGTGCCAGCAGCTCGATAGACATTCATGGTCAGCCCCAGCATTTT.

The chain recombines TRBV7-9 with TRBJ1-2; D might be TRBD1 (6 bases). The V and J ends lost 1 base and 2 bases respectively, with 11 bases between them. CDR1 SEHNR and CDR2 FQNEAQ come from the germline V gene (reference sequence). This CDR3 spans 15 amino acids. The CDR3 nucleotides are TGTGCCAGCAGCTTAGAGATACAGGGAAACTATGGCTACACCTTC. Translated, it gives CASSLEIQGNYGYTF.

J is TRBJ2-3 and V is TRBV11-2; 14 bases agree with TRBD2. J lost 4 bases, V lost 5 bases, and 5 bases had no gene match. CDR1 and CDR2 from the germline V gene are SGHAT and FQNNGV. The CDR3 has 16 amino acids. CDR3 bases: TGTGCCAGCAGCCCAGGGACTAGCGGGGGAGCAGATACGCAGTATTTT. Encoded protein: CASSPGTSGGADTQYF.

This clone occurred once. The chain has TRBV7-8 and TRBJ2-1, with 7 positions matching TRBD2. V was clipped by 5 bases and J by 0 bases; unmatched bases: 7. CDR1 and CDR2 (germline): SGHVS, FQNEAQ. CDR3 size: 16 residues. Written as DNA, the CDR3 is TGTGCCAGCAGCGCATTAGCGGGCCTCTCCTACAATGAGCAGTTCTTC. Translated: CASSALAGLSYNEQFF.

The V gene is TRBV12-5, the J gene TRBJ2-3; the D gene could be TRBD1 or TRBD2 (5 bases each). The germline V gene encodes CDR1 LGHNT and CDR2 FRNRAP. V lost 6 bases to trimming and J lost 0 bases, with 28 bases between them. The CDR3 runs to 20 residues. CDR3 in amino acids: CASGNFFVVGERDSTDTQYF. In nucleotides, the CDR3 is TGTGCTAGTGGAAATTTTTTTGTTGTGGGGGAAAGGGATAGCACAGATACGCAGTATTTT.

This sequence joins TRBV7-2 and TRBJ2-7, with D possibly matching TRBD1 (6 bases). With 4 bases removed from V and 2 bases from J, the gap between germline ends came to 9 bases. From germline, CDR1 is SGHTA and CDR2 FQGNSA. This CDR3 contains 13 residues. In DNA form, the CDR3 reads TGTGCCAGCAGCTGGGGGCAGACCTACGAGCAGTACTTC. It specifies CASSWGQTYEQYF.

The chain combines TRBV4-1 with TRBJ2-7, with D maybe TRBD1 (6 bases). This CDR3 comprises 16 residues. Trimming left V 1 base short and J 0 bases short, with 13 bases between. CDR1 is MGHRA, CDR2 YSYEKL, per germline. DNA for the CDR3: TGCGCCAGCAGCCAAGTTAAGGGGGTCCCCTCCTACGAGCAGTACTTC. It encodes CASSQVKGVPSYEQYF.

Comments on this clone: The sample contains more than one DNA sequence encoding this CDR3. This sequence joins TRBV6-6 and TRBJ1-5; D uncertain. V shed 2 bases and J shed 4 bases, with 12 bases lying between them. CDR1 is MNHNY, CDR2 SVGAGI, per germline (reference sequence). There are 15 residues in the CDR3. As DNA, the CDR3 is TGTGCCAGCAGTTACGACATACCCATTAATCAGCCCCAGCATTTT. Translation gives CASSYDIPINQPQHF.